Detailed here is one TCR beta chain. Deletions cut 1 base from V and 6 bases from J, with 6 bases between. The CDR3 has 12 residues. The germline V gene has CDR1 LGHDT and CDR2 YNNKEL (reference sequence). These data originate in a study of blood T cell repertoires in COVID-19. Turning to the study itself: Acute and convalescent COVID-19 samples came from the United States, Italy and Spain. T cells, B-cell-depleted T cells, or PBMCs provided the cDNA or gDNA that served as material.

Original data processing: How many nucleated cells were present was estimated from reference gene primer amplification. This table comes from immunoSEQ multiplex PCR, and its TCRdb copy is limited to in-frame clones, with some not included. V and J calls and clone size are given by that table; D and trimming were obtained from the DNA. This table holds 220,000 or so clones, roughly 75% found once. The sequence derives from a woman aged 70-85 years with acute or convalescent COVID-19. Material for sequencing was peripheral blood. The chain joins TRBV3-1 (or the pseudogene TRBV3-2) to TRBJ2-5, with D possibly matching TRBD2 (5 bases). This CDR3 is CASSQAGKTQYF. CDR3 nucleotide sequence: TGTGCCAGCAGCCAAGCGGGGAAGACCCAGTACTTC.